Listed below are T cell receptor beta chains from one sample, sequenced in a study of T cell repertoires in cytomegalovirus infection. Using its own MiXCR run on the reads, TCRdb lists one record per CDR3 protein. This table holds 150,000 to 200,000 distinct CDR3 sequences, 28% found once. The material sequenced was PBMCs. Every receptor here comes from a human donor in good health (CMV status not recorded). Some clones in this sample may be carry-over from other donors' samples. The CDR3 runs from the conserved cysteine through the conserved F or W. The D gene is left open where the match is weak. Size is omitted from some rows. Given values are once, few, many or a class for expanded clones.

once | TRBJ2-5 | - | 15 | TRBV20-1 | TGCAGTGCTAACGAGGGGGGGGCCGAGCAAGAGACCCAGTACTTC | CSANEGGAEQETQYF
few | TRBJ1-3 | - | 12 | TRBV12-3/TRBV12-4 | TGTGCCAGCCGGTTCTCTGGAAACACCATATATTTT | CASRFSGNTIYF
- | TRBJ2-5 | - | 13 | TRBV20-1 | TGCAGTGCTGACGAATCAGGGAGAGAGACCCAGTACTTC | CSADESGRETQYF
many | TRBJ2-3 | TRBD1 | 15 | TRBV5-1 | TGCGCCAGCAGCTTTGGACAGGTGGGCTTCGATACGCAGTATTTT | CASSFGQVGFDTQYF
many | TRBJ2-1 | TRBD2 | 14 | TRBV7-2 | TGTGCCAGCAGCTCAGGACTAGCGGGGCATGAGCAGTTCTTC | CASSSGLAGHEQFF
- | TRBJ2-2 | - | 15 | TRBV29-1 | TGCAGCGTTGTGTTTCTTGGGGGCCGGACCGGGGAGCTGTTTTTT | CSVVFLGGRTGELFF
- | TRBJ1-4 | - | 13 | TRBV6-6 | TGTGCCAGCAGCCAGGGAGCGGAGGAAAAACTGTTTTTT | CASSQGAEEKLFF
- | TRBJ1-3 | TRBD1 | 13 | TRBV7-2 | TGTGCCAGCAGCTTAGACAGGGGAGACACCATATATTTT | CASSLDRGDTIYF
many | TRBJ1-1 | - | 14 | TRBV7-9 | TGTGCCAGCAGCTTCCTTACCCCCGGGACTGAAGCTTTCTTT | CASSFLTPGTEAFF
- | TRBJ1-1 | - | 16 | TRBV20-1 | TGCAGTGCTAGAGACTGGGGGGGCCGAATGAACACTGAAGCTTTCTTT | CSARDWGGRMNTEAFF
- | TRBJ1-3 | - | 16 | TRBV29-1 | TGCAGCGTTGGGGTCGCAGCTTCTTCCTCTGGAAACACCATATATTTT | CSVGVAASSSGNTIYF
few | TRBJ1-3 | - | 16 | TRBV5-5 | TGTGCCAGCAGCTTGGGTCGGACCTTCTCTGGAAACACCATATATTTT | CASSLGRTFSGNTIYF
- | TRBJ1-1 | - | 15 | TRBV4-3 | TGCGCCAGCAGCCCACAATGGGGGAGAAACACTGAAGCTTTCTTT | CASSPQWGRNTEAFF
- | TRBJ2-2 | - | 16 | TRBV25-1 | TGTGCCAGCAGTGAATATGGCCAGAGGAACACCGGGGAGCTGTTTTTT | CASSEYGQRNTGELFF
- | TRBJ1-2 | - | 15 | TRBV12-5 | TGTGCTAGTGGTTTGGGGACTAGGAGTAACTATGGCTACACCTTC | CASGLGTRSNYGYTF
few | TRBJ1-1 | - | 12 | TRBV12-3/TRBV12-4 | TGTGCCAGCAGTCCCGGAAGCCTCAGGGCTTTCTTT | CASSPGSLRAFF
few | TRBJ1-2 | - | 13 | TRBV6-1 | TGTGCCAGCAAGATGACACCAAACTATGGCTACACCTTC | CASKMTPNYGYTF
- | TRBJ1-5 | - | 16 | TRBV12-3/TRBV12-4 | TGTGCCAGCAGCCGGGGTATTAGAGGGTCTAATCAGCCCCAGCATTTT | CASSRGIRGSNQPQHF
few | TRBJ1-4 | - | 14 | TRBV29-1 | TGCAGCGTTGTTACCAGTAGGGGACCGGAAAAACTGTTTTTT | CSVVTSRGPEKLFF
- | TRBJ2-5 | - | 13 | TRBV6-8 | TGTGCCAGCAGTGCAGGGTACCAAGAGACCCAGTACTTC | CASSAGYQETQYF
many | TRBJ2-5 | - | 16 | TRBV7-2 | TGTGCCAGCACCCAGGGTATACGAGGGGGGAGGGAGACCCAGTACTTC | CASTQGIRGGRETQYF
- | TRBJ1-1 | - | 13 | TRBV5-6 | TGTGCCAGCAGCTCCGGGGAGGACACTGAAGCTTTCTTT | CASSSGEDTEAFF
few | TRBJ2-7 | TRBD1 | 13 | TRBV7-2 | TGTGCCAGCAGCTTTGGCAGGGGGAACGAGCAGTACTTC | CASSFGRGNEQYF
- | TRBJ2-3 | TRBD2 | 16 | TRBV5-1 | TGCGCCAGCAGCCCGACGGGACTAGCGGCTACAGATACGCAGTATTTT | CASSPTGLAATDTQYF
many | TRBJ1-2 | TRBD1 | 13 | TRBV7-6 | TGTGCCAGCAGCTTCGGACAGGACTATGGCTACACCTTC | CASSFGQDYGYTF
- | TRBJ2-1 | TRBD2 | 14 | TRBV2 | TGTGCCAGCACTGGACTAGCGGGGTACAATGAGCAGTTCTTC | CASTGLAGYNEQFF
- | TRBJ1-4 | - | 13 | TRBV9 | TGTGCCAGCAGCGAAGGACCGGATGAAAAACTGTTTTTT | CASSEGPDEKLFF
few | TRBJ2-3 | - | 15 | TRBV7-2 | TGTGCCAGCAGCCCTTCGACGGTGGGGCAGGATACGCAGTATTTT | CASSPSTVGQDTQYF